The 27 T cell receptor beta chains listed next were all sequenced from one sample in a study of long-term antiretroviral therapy in people with HIV. The assay used was immunoSEQ (version v3.0), run at survey level. The assay was immunoSEQ multiplex PCR, and TCRdb's table has in-frame clones only and misses some. Counted here are under 30,000 clones, 95% occurring once; the ten biggest clones make up 3.1%. Specimen: unsorted PBMCs, collected 5.3 years after starting antiretroviral therapy. The receptor set was obtained from a man aged 50 to 59 with HIV.

The chain is built from TRBV29-1 and TRBJ2-3, with D perhaps being TRBD1 or TRBD2 (7 bases each). CDR3 length: 16 amino acids. Germline-derived CDR1 and CDR2 are SQVTM and ANQGSEA. V shed 3 bases and J shed 0 bases, with 16 bases lying between them. The CDR3 here is CSVDGGDSSSTDTQYF. The CDR3 nucleotides are TGCAGCGTTGATGGGGGGGACAGTTCTAGCACAGATACGCAGTATTTT.

Points on this clone: Distinct nucleotide sequences in the sample also encode this CDR3. The J gene is TRBJ2-7, the V gene TRBV19; possibly TRBD1 for D (5 bases). CDR1 is LNHDA, CDR2 SQIVND, per germline (reference sequence). V shed 1 base and J shed 3 bases, with 10 bases lying between them. This CDR3 contains 14 residues. The CDR3 loop reads CASSIVRDSYEQYF. The DNA for the CDR3 is TGTGCCAGTAGTATAGTGAGAGACAGCTACGAGCAGTACTTC.

The chain has TRBV25-1 and TRBJ2-3; no clear D gene. Germline assignment: CDR1 MGHDK and CDR2 SYGVNS. The CDR3 has 15 residues. V lost 0 bases to trimming and J lost 5 bases, with 12 bases between them. As DNA, the CDR3 is TGTGCCAGCAGTGAATATAGGAAGGCTATAGATACGCAGTATTTT. This encodes CASSEYRKAIDTQYF. The whole variable domain, remainder taken from reference TRBV25-1 and TRBJ2-3, is EADIYQTPRYLVIGTGKKITLECSQTMGHDKMYWYQQDPGMELHLIHYSYGVNSTEKGDLSSESTVSRIRTEHFPLTLESARPSHTSQYLCASSEYRKAIDTQYFGPGTRLTVL.

On this clone itself: Other DNA sequences within the sample encode an identical CDR3. The V gene is TRBV19, the J gene TRBJ2-7; possibly TRBD1 for D (5 bases). CDR1 LNHDA and CDR2 SQIVND come from the germline V gene (reference sequence). Trimming pared 2 bases from V and 5 bases from J, leaving 10 bases between. The CDR3 is made up of 13 amino acids. The CDR3: CASSILRGHEQYF. The CDR3 DNA reads TGTGCCAGTAGTATACTTAGGGGCCACGAGCAGTACTTC.

This sequence joins TRBV6-6 and TRBJ2-7, with 12 positions matching TRBD2. Unmatched junction bases numbered 5, after V lost 6 bases and J lost 2 bases. In germline, CDR1 is MNHNY, CDR2 SVGAGI (reference sequence). This CDR3 region has 15 residues. The chain's CDR3 is CASRDSSGGAYEQYF. In nucleotides, the CDR3 is TGTGCCAGCAGAGATTCTAGCGGGGGGGCCTACGAGCAGTACTTC.

The chain links TRBV6-5 to TRBJ2-7; D call uncertain. CDR1 and CDR2 from the germline V gene are MNHEY and SVGAGI. Trimming left V 6 bases short and J 2 bases short, with 8 bases between. The CDR3 runs to 12 residues. CDR3 protein: CASRSGPYEQYF. CDR3 DNA: TGTGCCAGCAGGTCAGGACCCTACGAGCAGTACTTC.

This chain connects TRBV27 to TRBJ2-5; 7 bases match TRBD1. Germline trimming cut 7 bases from V and 1 base from J; bases unmatched to any gene: 6. The CDR3 is 14 residues long. From germline, CDR1 is MNHEY and CDR2 SMNVEV (reference sequence). For the CDR3, the DNA is TGTGCCAGCAACAGACAGGGCTCCCAAGAGACCCAGTACTTC. Its translation is CASNRQGSQETQYF.

This clone is a singleton in its sample. The gene calls are TRBV5-6 and TRBJ2-2; 7 bases match TRBD1. J gave up 1 base and V 2 bases, and 2 bases lay outside the gene matches. The V gene's germline CDR1 is SGHDT and CDR2 YYEEEE. The CDR3 extends over 15 amino acids. The CDR3 is CASSFGTVNTGELFF. As DNA, the CDR3 is TGTGCCAGCAGCTTCGGGACAGTGAACACCGGGGAGCTGTTTTTT.

The chain has TRBV6-6 and TRBJ1-1; no firm D call. CDR3 size: 14 residues. Germline-derived CDR1 and CDR2 are MNHNY and SVGAGI (reference sequence). V gave up 7 bases and J gave up 1 base, with 13 bases separating them. Here the CDR3 reads CASTPGKWNTEAFF. DNA of the CDR3: TGTGCCAGCACCCCCGGGAAGTGGAACACTGAAGCTTTCTTT.

The CDR3 coding sequence is TGTGCCAGCAGCTTAGGACTAGCGGGGGACTTCACAGATACGCAGTATTTT. Residues: CASSLGLAGDFTDTQYF. This rearrangement joins TRBV7-9 to TRBJ2-3; TRBD2 matches 12 bases. The CDR3 consists of 17 residues. Unmatched junction bases numbered 4, after V lost 1 base and J lost 2 bases. Germline loops: CDR1 SEHNR, CDR2 FQNEAQ (reference sequence).

This clone was detected once. The CDR3, as DNA: TGCGCCAGCAGCTATACGACAGGGGGCGATGAGCAGTTCTTC. Amino acid sequence: CASSYTTGGDEQFF. The V and J genes are TRBV5-1 and TRBJ2-1, with 10 bases fitting TRBD1. V dropped 3 bases and J dropped 8; count of bases not matched to a gene: 5. Germline CDR1 SGHRS, CDR2 YFSETQ. This CDR3 is built from 14 residues.

This clone appeared once. The chain couples TRBV21-1 to TRBJ1-1; the D call in the table, TRBD1, was not verified against the DNA. TRBV21-1 is a documented pseudogene. This CDR3 is built from 17 residues. The CDR3 DNA follows: TGTGCCAGCAGACACCGGGACAGGGGGCGAGTTGGGACTGAAGCTTTCTTT. Residues: CASRHRDRGRVGTEAFF.

The chain links TRBV6-5 to TRBJ2-7, with D possibly matching TRBD2 (5 bases). CDR3 size: 11 residues. Germline lookup yields CDR1 MNHEY and CDR2 SVGAGI. V shed 4 bases and J shed 7 bases, with 8 bases lying between them. CDR3 in DNA: TGTGCCAGCAGTTGTTGGAGGGAGCAGTACTTC. It codes for CASSCWREQYF.

V usage is TRBV20-1 and J usage is TRBJ1-2; TRBD1 matches 10 bases. With 6 bases clipped from V and 7 bases from J, the junction kept 2 bases outside the gene matches. This CDR3 region has 11 residues. Germline CDR1 reads DFQATT; CDR2 reads SNEGSKA (reference sequence). The CDR3 spells CSAGDRGGYTF. The CDR3, as DNA: TGCAGTGCGGGGGACAGGGGTGGCTACACCTTC.

V usage is TRBV5-1 and J usage is TRBJ1-4; D uncertain. The germline V gene encodes CDR1 SGHRS and CDR2 YFSETQ. There are 14 residues in the CDR3. Trimming removed 0 bases from V and 4 bases from J, with 7 bases in between. The CDR3 is CASSLESVNEKLFF. The CDR3 bases are TGCGCCAGCAGCTTGGAATCGGTTAATGAAAAACTGTTTTTT.

This clone appeared once. V usage is TRBV28 and J usage is TRBJ2-2; TRBD2 agrees at 8 bases. With V trimmed by 2 bases and J by 4 bases, 18 bases remained unmatched. From germline, CDR1 is MDHEN and CDR2 SYDVKM. This CDR3 region has 20 residues. CDR3 region: CASSLPQGTRGGRSTGELFF. The CDR3 nucleotides are TGTGCCAGCAGTTTACCGCAGGGGACACGGGGGGGCCGAAGCACCGGGGAGCTGTTTTTT.

This clone was seen just once. This specimen includes other DNA sequences encoding the same CDR3. The rearrangement links TRBV5-1 to TRBJ1-4; D remains ambiguous. The CDR3 has 15 residues. V lost 0 bases and J 0 bases, leaving 6 bases between the germline ends. Germline V gives CDR1 SGHRS, CDR2 YFSETQ. CDR3 loop: CASSLGRATNEKLFF. CDR3 coding DNA: TGCGCCAGCAGCTTGGGTCGTGCAACTAATGAAAAACTGTTTTTT. Looking up the rest from reference TRBV5-1 and TRBJ1-4 gives the full variable domain: KAGVTQTPRYLIKTRGQQVTLSCSPISGHRSVSWYQQTPGQGLQFLFEYFSETQRNKGNFPGRFSGRQFSNSRSEMNVSTLELGDSALYLCASSLGRATNEKLFFGSGTQLSVL.

This chain connects TRBV5-4 to TRBJ1-6, with D unresolved. The germline CDR1 and CDR2 sequences are SGHNT and YYREEE (reference sequence). The length of the CDR3 is 13 residues. V was clipped by 0 bases and J by 7 bases, with 5 bases between them. The CDR3 bases are TGTGCCAGCAGCTTGGAACAGAATTCACCCCTCCACTTT. Translated: CASSLEQNSPLHF.

This chain joins TRBV7-6 and TRBJ2-7, with D perhaps TRBD1 (5 bases). Germline assignment: CDR1 SGHVS and CDR2 FNYEAQ. The germline V and J ends were trimmed by 4 bases and 0 bases, with 7 bases remaining between them. The CDR3 runs to 13 residues. CDR3 region: CASSWGSSYEQYF. As DNA, the CDR3 is TGTGCCAGCAGCTGGGGCAGCTCCTACGAGCAGTACTTC.

The CDR3 DNA reads as TGTGCCAGCGTGAAGGACGTGAACACCGGGGAGCTGTTTTTT. Protein product: CASVKDVNTGELFF. The chain uses TRBV2 and TRBJ2-2; D gene unclear. Germline CDR1 SNHLY, CDR2 FYNNEI. The CDR3 has 14 amino acids. Trimming stripped 8 bases from V and 1 base from J, with 11 bases between.

The CDR3 is CASSSDGSTGELFF. DNA for the CDR3: TGTGCCAGCAGCTCTGACGGAAGCACCGGGGAGCTGTTTTTT. The V gene is TRBV7-9, the J gene TRBJ2-2; no reliable D call. Trimming pared 4 bases from V and 4 bases from J, leaving 10 bases between. CDR3 length equals 14 residues. In germline, CDR1 is SEHNR, CDR2 FQNEAQ (reference sequence).

The chain is built from TRBV6-5 and TRBJ1-2; 7 bases fit TRBD1. Germline CDR1 is MNHEY and CDR2 is SVGAGI. With V trimmed by 4 bases and J by 5 bases, 10 bases remained unmatched. The CDR3 has 15 residues. The CDR3 loop is CASSWDSAFTYGYTF. DNA for the CDR3: TGTGCCAGCAGTTGGGACAGCGCATTTACTTATGGCTACACCTTC.

The chain links TRBV5-6 to TRBJ1-2; perhaps TRBD1 as D (5 bases). The CDR3 runs 16 residues. V was clipped by 2 bases and J by 4 bases, with 18 bases between them. Germline lookup yields CDR1 SGHDT and CDR2 YYEEEE. Here the CDR3 reads CASSLDPRGGGYGYTF. The CDR3 DNA sequence: TGTGCCAGCAGCTTAGACCCGAGGGGTGGGGGCTATGGCTACACCTTC.

The V and J genes are TRBV13 and TRBJ2-1, with TRBD2 matching 15 bases. The CDR3 is 16 amino acids. Trimming took 4 bases from V and 8 from J; bases not matched to a gene: 6. Germline V gene lookup returns CDR1 PRHDT and CDR2 FYEKMQ (reference sequence). The chain's CDR3 is CASSSRTSGGAHEQFF. The CDR3 bases are TGTGCCAGCAGCTCCAGGACTAGCGGGGGGGCGCATGAGCAGTTCTTC. Full variable domain (outside the CDR3, taken from reference TRBV13 and TRBJ2-1): AAGVIQSPRHLIKEKRETATLKCYPIPRHDTVYWYQQGPGQDPQFLISFYEKMQSDKGSIPDRFSAQQFSDYHSELNMSSLELGDSALYFCASSSRTSGGAHEQFFGPGTRLTVL.

The genes are TRBV6-1 and TRBJ2-7; 12 bases align to TRBD1. After removal of 7 bases from V and 4 bases from J, the junction contained 5 bases not matched to a gene. Germline V lookup: CDR1 MNHNS, CDR2 SASEGT. The CDR3 totals 14 residues. The CDR3, as DNA: TGTGCCAGCAAAGAGGGACAGGGGGCGTACGAGCAGTACTTC. Translation gives CASKEGQGAYEQYF.

The chain is built from TRBV6-5 and TRBJ1-2; D uncertain. Germline V gives CDR1 MNHEY, CDR2 SVGAGI. The CDR3 covers 13 residues. Trimming took off 3 bases at V and 8 bases at J, with 13 bases between the two ends. The CDR3 here is CASSYSWDGGYTF. The CDR3 nucleotides are TGTGCCAGCAGTTATTCCTGGGATGGGGGCTACACCTTC.

The V call is TRBV19, the J call TRBJ2-7; 7 bases line up with TRBD2. CDR1 and CDR2 (germline): LNHDA, SQIVND (reference sequence). Germline trimming cut 3 bases from V and 1 base from J; bases unmatched to any gene: 9. This CDR3 has 16 residues. CDR3 in amino acids: CASSMGGSGWSYEQYF. DNA for the CDR3: TGTGCCAGTAGTATGGGCGGGAGTGGTTGGTCCTACGAGCAGTACTTC. The full variable domain, rest sourced from reference TRBV19 and TRBJ2-7, is DGGITQSPKYLFRKEGQNVTLSCEQNLNHDAMYWYRQDPGQGLRLIYYSQIVNDFQKGDIAEGYSVSREKKESFPLTVTSAQKNPTAFYLCASSMGGSGWSYEQYFGPGTRLTVT.